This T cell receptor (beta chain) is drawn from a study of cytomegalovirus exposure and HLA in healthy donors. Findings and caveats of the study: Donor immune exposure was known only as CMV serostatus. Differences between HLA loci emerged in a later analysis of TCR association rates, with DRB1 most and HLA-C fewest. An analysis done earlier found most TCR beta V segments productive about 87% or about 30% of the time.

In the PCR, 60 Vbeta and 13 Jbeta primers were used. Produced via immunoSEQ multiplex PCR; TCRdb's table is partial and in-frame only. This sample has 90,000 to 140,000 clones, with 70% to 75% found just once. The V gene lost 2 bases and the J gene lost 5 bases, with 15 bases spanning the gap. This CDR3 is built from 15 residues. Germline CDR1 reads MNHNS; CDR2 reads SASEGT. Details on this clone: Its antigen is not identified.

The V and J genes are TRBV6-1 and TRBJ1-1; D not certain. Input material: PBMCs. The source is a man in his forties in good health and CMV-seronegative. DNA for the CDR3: TGTGCCAGCAGTGAAATAGCGACGGTTTGGACTGAAGCTTTCTTT. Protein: CASSEIATVWTEAFF.